This T cell receptor (beta chain) was identified during a study of T cell changes during pregnancy in multiple sclerosis. The table came from immunoSEQ multiplex PCR; TCRdb's copy has only in-frame clones and leaves some out. The sample lists around 56,000 clones, approximately 91% occurring once. V shed 0 bases and J shed 1 base, with 23 bases lying between them. The germline CDR1 and CDR2 sequences are SGDLS and YYNGEE. The CDR3 has 21 amino acids. This specimen consisted of CD4+ T cells from peripheral blood mononuclear cells, obtained in the third trimester of pregnancy. The sequence was collected from a female donor with multiple sclerosis, enrolled in a pregnancy study. The genes are TRBV9 and TRBJ2-6; D perhaps matches TRBD1 (5 bases). CDR3 sequence reads: CASSVEGLTVVIPSGANVLTF. As DNA, the CDR3 is TGTGCCAGCAGCGTAGAGGGGCTGACAGTCGTAATACCGTCTGGGGCCAACGTCCTGACTTTC.